The clone carrying this T cell receptor beta chain was seen a few times. This record comes from a study of blood T cell repertoires in COVID-19. For the study at large: Donors in the United States, Italy and Spain gave samples during acute or convalescent COVID-19. Sources were T cells, B-cell-depleted T cells, or PBMCs; the material itself was cDNA or gDNA.

Per the original methods: Amplification with reference gene primers provided the estimates of nucleated cell counts. Assay used: immunoSEQ multiplex PCR; TCRdb lists only in-frame clones, some missing. The V and J calls and clone size are taken from that table; D and trimming were inferred from the DNA. The sample lists roughly 200,000 clones; 78% were seen once. This CDR3 region has 15 residues. The junction had 7 bases not matched to a gene; V was cut back by 4 bases and J by 4 bases. Germline values: CDR1 SEHNR, CDR2 FQNEAQ (reference sequence). The sequence came from a woman of 80 years or more with active or convalescent COVID-19. The chain joins TRBV7-9 to TRBJ1-1; TRBD1 agrees at 9 bases. Input material: peripheral blood. The CDR3 DNA is TGTGCCAGCAGCTCACAGGGGGCTGTTGTCACTGAAGCTTTCTTT. As protein: CASSSQGAVVTEAFF. The whole variable domain, remainder taken from reference TRBV7-9 and TRBJ1-1, is DTGVSQNPRHKITKRGQNVTFRCDPISEHNRLYWYRQTLGQGPEFLTYFQNEAQLEKSRLLSDRFSAERPKGSFSTLEIQRTEQGDSAMYLCASSSQGAVVTEAFFGQGTRLTVV.